One sample yielded the 4 T cell receptor beta chains listed below, sequenced in a study of cytomegalovirus exposure and HLA in healthy donors. This table comes from immunoSEQ multiplex PCR, and its TCRdb copy is limited to in-frame clones, with some not included. The sample carries 250,000 to 400,000 clones, roughly 86% recorded once. Sequences were obtained from PBMCs. Every receptor here comes from a man aged 25-45 years in good health and CMV-seronegative.

This chain connects TRBV6-5 to TRBJ2-7; D is ambiguous. The CDR3 loop spans 13 amino acids. The V and J ends lost 8 bases and 0 bases respectively, with 11 bases between them. Per germline, CDR1 MNHEY and CDR2 SVGAGI. The CDR3 nucleotides read TGTGCCAGCGCTAAGCCCCTCTCCTACGAGCAGTACTTC. Protein product: CASAKPLSYEQYF.

The chain employs TRBV6-6 and TRBJ2-2; D is perhaps TRBD2 (5 bases). The CDR3 length is 15 residues. CDR1 is MNHNY, CDR2 SVGAGI, per germline (reference sequence). Trimming cost V 4 bases and J 4 bases, with 13 bases left between them. CDR3 region: CASSSTRWATGELFF. CDR3 coding DNA: TGTGCCAGCAGTTCTACTAGGTGGGCCACCGGGGAGCTGTTTTTT.

In this sample, this clone turned up a few times. The chain carries TRBV7-9 and TRBJ2-7; TRBD1 matches at 8 bases. CDR3 length: 15 residues. The V gene end was trimmed by 4 bases and the J gene end by 9 bases; junction bases not matched to a gene: 14. Germline V lookup: CDR1 SEHNR, CDR2 FQNEAQ (reference sequence). The CDR3 DNA is TGTGCCAGCAGCTCTATGGACAGGGAGGCCTTCAGGCAGTACTTC. As protein: CASSSMDREAFRQYF.

The V call is TRBV6-6, the J call TRBJ2-5; D gene uncertain. The V and J ends lost 5 bases and 4 bases respectively, with 5 bases between them. The germline V gene encodes CDR1 MNHNY and CDR2 SVGAGI (reference sequence). The CDR3 spans 11 residues. CDR3 sequence: CASSTVETQYF. The CDR3, as DNA: TGTGCCAGCAGTACTGTAGAGACCCAGTACTTC.